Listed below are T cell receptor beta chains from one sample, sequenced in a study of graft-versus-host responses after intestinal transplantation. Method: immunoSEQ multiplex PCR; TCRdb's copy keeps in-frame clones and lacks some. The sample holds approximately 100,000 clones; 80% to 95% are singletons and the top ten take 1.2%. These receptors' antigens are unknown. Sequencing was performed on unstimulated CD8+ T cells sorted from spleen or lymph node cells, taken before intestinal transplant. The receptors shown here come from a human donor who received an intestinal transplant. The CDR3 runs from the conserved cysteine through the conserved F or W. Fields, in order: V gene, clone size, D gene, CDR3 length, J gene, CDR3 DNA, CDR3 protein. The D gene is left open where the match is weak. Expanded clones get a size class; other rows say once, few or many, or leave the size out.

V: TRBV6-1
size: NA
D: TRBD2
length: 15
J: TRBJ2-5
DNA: TGTGCCAGCACCCCTAGCGGGGGGACTCAAGAGACCCAGTACTTC
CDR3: CASTPSGGTQETQYF

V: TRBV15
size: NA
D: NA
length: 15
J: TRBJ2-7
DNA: TGTGCCACCAGCAGAGATCCCGCAGGCTCCTACGAGCAGTACTTC
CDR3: CATSRDPAGSYEQYF

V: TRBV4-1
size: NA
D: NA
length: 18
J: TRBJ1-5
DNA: TGCGCCAGCAGCCAAGAGTGGTGGCAGGGCCTAAGCAATCAGCCCCAGCATTTT
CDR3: CASSQEWWQGLSNQPQHF

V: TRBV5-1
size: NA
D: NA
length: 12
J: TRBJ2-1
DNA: TGCGCCAGCAGCTGGGGGGCAGGAGAGCAGTTCTTC
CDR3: CASSWGAGEQFF

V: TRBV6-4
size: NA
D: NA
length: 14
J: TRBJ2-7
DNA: TGTGCCAGCATTCGGGCAGGACCACCCTACGAGCAGTACTTC
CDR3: CASIRAGPPYEQYF

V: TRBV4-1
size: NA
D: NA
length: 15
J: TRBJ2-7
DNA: TGCGCCAGCAGCGACCCTCATGGGGGTTCCTACGAGCAGTACTTC
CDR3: CASSDPHGGSYEQYF

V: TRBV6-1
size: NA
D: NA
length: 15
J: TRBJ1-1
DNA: TGTGCCAGCAGTGACGGACTGCAGACGTACACTGAAGCTTTCTTT
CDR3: CASSDGLQTYTEAFF

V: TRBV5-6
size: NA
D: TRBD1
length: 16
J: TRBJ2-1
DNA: TGTGCCAGCAGCCGCCGTCAGGGGGCTCCCTACAATGAGCAGTTCTTC
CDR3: CASSRRQGAPYNEQFF

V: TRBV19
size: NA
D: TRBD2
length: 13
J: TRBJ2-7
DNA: TGTGCCAGTATTTGCGGGGGGAATTACGAGCAGTACTTC
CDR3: CASICGGNYEQYF

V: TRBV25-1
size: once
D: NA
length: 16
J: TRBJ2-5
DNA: TGTGCCAGCAGTGAATATTTTAGTTTGGGAGTGGAGACCCAGTACTTC
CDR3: CASSEYFSLGVETQYF

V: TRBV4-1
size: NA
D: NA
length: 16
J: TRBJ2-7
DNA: TGCGCCAGCAGCCAAGTTGGCAGGGACTCCCACTACGAGCAGTACTTC
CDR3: CASSQVGRDSHYEQYF

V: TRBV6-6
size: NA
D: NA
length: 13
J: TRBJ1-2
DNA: TGTGCCAGCAGTCAAACAGGGTCCTATGGCTACACCTTC
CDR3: CASSQTGSYGYTF

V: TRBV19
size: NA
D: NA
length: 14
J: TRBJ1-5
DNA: TGTGCCAGTAGTATAATGGGGGGGAATCAGCCCCAGCATTTT
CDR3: CASSIMGGNQPQHF

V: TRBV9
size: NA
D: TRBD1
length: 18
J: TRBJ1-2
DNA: TGTGCCAGCAGCGTAGAAGGAGGGACAGGAAATATTGGCTATGGCTACACCTTC
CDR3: CASSVEGGTGNIGYGYTF

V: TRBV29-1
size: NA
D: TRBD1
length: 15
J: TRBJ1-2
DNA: TGCAGCGTCATATCGACTAAGACAGGGAACTATGGCTACACCTTC
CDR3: CSVISTKTGNYGYTF

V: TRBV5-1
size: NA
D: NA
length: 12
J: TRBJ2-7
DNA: TGCGCCAGCAGCTTTAATCCCTACGAGCAGTACTTC
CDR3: CASSFNPYEQYF

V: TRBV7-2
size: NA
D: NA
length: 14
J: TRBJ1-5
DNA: TGTGCCAGCAGCTTTGTTAATAGCAATCAGCCCCAGCATTTT
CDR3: CASSFVNSNQPQHF

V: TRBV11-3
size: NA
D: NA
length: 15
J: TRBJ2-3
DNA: TGTGCCAGCAGCCCGGGGCATAGTGGCATGGATACGCAGTATTTT
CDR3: CASSPGHSGMDTQYF

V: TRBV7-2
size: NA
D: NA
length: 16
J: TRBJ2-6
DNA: TGTGCCAGCAGCTTAGGTCCCTACTCTGGGGCCAACGTCCTGACTTTC
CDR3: CASSLGPYSGANVLTF

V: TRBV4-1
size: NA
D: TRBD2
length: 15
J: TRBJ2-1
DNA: TGCGCCAGCAACCCAGCGGGGGGGCCCTCCAATGAGCAGTTCTTC
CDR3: CASNPAGGPSNEQFF

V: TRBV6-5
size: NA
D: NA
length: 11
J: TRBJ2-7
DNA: TGTGCCAGCAGTTACTCGGGCGAGCAGTACTTC
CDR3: CASSYSGEQYF

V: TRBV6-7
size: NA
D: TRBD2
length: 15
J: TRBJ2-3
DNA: TGTGCCAGCAGTTACTTAGCGGGGGGCACAGATACGCAGTATTTT
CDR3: CASSYLAGGTDTQYF

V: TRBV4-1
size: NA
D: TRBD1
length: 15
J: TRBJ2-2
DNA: TGCGCCAGCAGCCACTCAGGGGGCGGCACCGGGGAGCTGTTTTTT
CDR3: CASSHSGGGTGELFF

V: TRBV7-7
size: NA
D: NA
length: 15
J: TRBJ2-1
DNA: TGTGCCAGCAGCCCTGGACTTGTTCCCTACAATGAGCAGTTCTTC
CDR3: CASSPGLVPYNEQFF

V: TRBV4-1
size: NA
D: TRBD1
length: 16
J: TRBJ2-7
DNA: TGCGCCAGCAGCCAAGATACGGGACAGGGGTTCTACGAGCAGTACTTC
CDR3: CASSQDTGQGFYEQYF

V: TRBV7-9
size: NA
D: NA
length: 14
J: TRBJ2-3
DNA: TGTGCCAGCACCCCGGACCACCAGACAGATACGCAGTATTTT
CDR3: CASTPDHQTDTQYF

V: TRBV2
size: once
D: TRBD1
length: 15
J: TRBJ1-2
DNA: TGTGCCAGCAGTGAACGGACAGGACTAAACTATGGCTACACCTTC
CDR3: CASSERTGLNYGYTF

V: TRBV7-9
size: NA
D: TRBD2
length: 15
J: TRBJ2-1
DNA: TGTGCCAGCATCCTGCTAGCGGGGGGGACGGATGAGCAGTTCTTC
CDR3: CASILLAGGTDEQFF